Below, 10 T cell receptor beta chains from the same sample are listed, as sequenced in a study of CD8 T cells in ankylosing spondylitis. Points from the study as a whole: Apparently characteristic of ankylosing spondylitis blood was a TCR beta motif (about 8 highly homologous variants).

Antigens of these TCRs are unknown. TCRdb re-called the 5' RACE reads with MiXCR, one entry per CDR3 protein. Here the sample spans about 440,000 distinct CDR3 sequences, 15% to 20% being singletons. Material: blood, either unsorted or a sorted T cell fraction (not recorded which). Every receptor here comes from a male donor with ankylosing spondylitis.

The V and J genes are TRBV28 and TRBJ2-7; D tentatively fits TRBD1 or TRBD2 (5 bases each). The ends were cut back, 3 bases at V and 6 bases at J, with 18 bases in the middle. The CDR3 is 15 residues long. Looked up from germline, CDR1 is MDHEN and CDR2 is SYDVKM. As DNA, the CDR3 is TGTGCCAGCAGTTTGTTAGCTGGTCCGGGGCGCGAGCAGTACTTC. Translated, it gives CASSLLAGPGREQYF.

This clonotype was seen repeatedly, ten times or more. J is TRBJ2-1 and V is TRBV7-2; D unclear. Germline V lookup: CDR1 SGHTA, CDR2 FQGNSA. Trimming took 5 bases from V and 5 from J, leaving 19 bases between them. CDR3 length equals 16 residues. The CDR3 region is CASSHTRIGFDNEQFF. The CDR3 bases are TGTGCCAGCAGCCATACGCGTATCGGTTTCGACAATGAGCAGTTCTTC.

V is TRBV7-3 and J is TRBJ2-3; D not resolved. The CDR3 totals 17 residues. V dropped 1 base and J dropped 4 bases, with 18 bases sitting between them. Germline-derived CDR1 and CDR2 are SGHTA and FQGTGA. The CDR3 protein is CASSLNPLASGADTQYF. For the CDR3, the DNA is TGTGCCAGCAGCTTAAACCCCCTGGCTTCTGGCGCAGATACGCAGTATTTT.

This clonotype was found a few times. The V and J genes are TRBV20-1 and TRBJ2-2; D unresolved. The V end lost 5 bases, the J end lost 5 bases, and 18 bases lay between the germline ends. This CDR3 comprises 15 residues. CDR1 is DFQATT and CDR2 is SNEGSKA in the germline V gene (reference sequence). Here the CDR3 reads CSAYPRSPFTGELFF. DNA of the CDR3: TGCAGTGCTTACCCTAGGTCACCTTTTACCGGGGAGCTGTTTTTT.

The V gene is TRBV24-1, the J gene TRBJ1-3, with D possibly matching TRBD1 (5 bases). Germline lookup yields CDR1 KGHDR and CDR2 SFDVKD. V was trimmed by 12 bases and J by 2 bases, leaving 19 bases between them. This CDR3 region has 15 residues. The CDR3 region is CAAPLATEPGNTIYF. The CDR3 nucleotides read TGTGCCGCTCCCTTGGCGACAGAGCCTGGAAACACCATATATTTT.

The genes are TRBV5-1 and TRBJ1-2; D call uncertain. V lost 7 bases and J 8 bases, leaving 21 bases between the germline ends. CDR1 and CDR2 from the germline V gene are SGHRS and YFSETQ. There are 14 residues in the CDR3. CDR3 region: CASRETADSGGYTF. The CDR3 DNA reads TGCGCCAGCCGCGAAACAGCGGATAGCGGAGGCTACACCTTC.

This sequence joins TRBV5-1 and TRBJ2-3; 7 bases match TRBD1. The CDR3 consists of 15 residues. Germline trimming cut 4 bases from V and 1 base from J; bases unmatched to any gene: 6. Per the germline V gene, CDR1 is SGHRS and CDR2 is YFSETQ. The CDR3 bases are TGCGCCAGCAGCCCCGGACAGGAGGGCACAGATACGCAGTATTTT. Amino acid sequence: CASSPGQEGTDTQYF.

The chain links TRBV24-1 to TRBJ2-7, with no clear D. Germline V CDR1 and CDR2: KGHDR, SFDVKD. The CDR3 sequence is 11 residues long. With 0 bases removed from V and 7 bases from J, the gap between germline ends came to 3 bases. This chain's CDR3 is CATSDLAEQYF. The CDR3 nucleotides read TGTGCCACCAGTGATTTGGCTGAGCAGTACTTC.

This clonotype was picked up a small number of times. This sequence joins TRBV9 and TRBJ1-6; no definite D call. The CDR3 sequence is 14 residues long. The ends were cut back, 0 bases at V and 4 bases at J, with 5 bases in the middle. Germline CDR1 SGDLS, CDR2 YYNGEE. The CDR3 here is CASSVEGYNSPLHF. In DNA form, the CDR3 reads TGTGCCAGCAGCGTAGAGGGTTATAATTCACCCCTCCACTTT.

The rearrangement joins TRBV4-3 to TRBJ1-2; TRBD1 matches 9 bases. The trim removed 4 bases at V and 8 bases at J, leaving 8 bases unmatched. The germline CDR1 and CDR2 sequences are LGHNA and YSLEER. The CDR3 totals 14 residues. CDR3 protein: CASSLIGTGHGYTF. The CDR3 nucleotides read TGCGCCAGCAGCCTGATAGGGACAGGGCACGGCTACACCTTC.